This entry concerns a single TCR beta chain. No cognate antigen has been identified for it. Base qualities are missing; no much larger clone stands one base away. Donors were healthy HIV-negative adults with no recently reported acute infections or vaccinations. Every donor was a Caucasian adult residing in Nashville, Tennessee, USA. CD4+ T cells were enriched by magnetic negative selection, after which naive cells were positively selected on CD45RA and the negative fraction was taken as the memory subset. Blood was collected by leukapheresis, and PBMCs were isolated by Ficoll-Histopaque density gradient centrifugation and then cryopreserved in liquid nitrogen vapor phase. Analytical flow cytometry was used to check the purity and quantity of every magnetically sorted T cell population. Genomic DNA was isolated from each sorted fraction and quantified by UV absorbance on a Nanodrop 2000c. From its cysteine to its phenylalanine, the CDR3 spans 13 amino acids. Only the CDR3 region is kept as DNA, spanning 39 bases read in frame from base 1. For CDR1 and CDR2, the germline V gene lists MNHEY and SVGAGI. V is cut back by 7 bases and J by 5 bases, with 6 bases in the junction unmatched.

The entry originates in a study of shared clonotypes between healthy human individuals (dated by TCRdb to 2020 to 2022). For the wider study: The cohort comprised two women and a few men aged 18 to 49 years. Per donor, three plates each were used for CD4 naive and CD4 memory, two for CD8 naive, and one for CD8 memory. To estimate repertoire size and how much clonotype sharing occurs between individuals, the study deeply sequenced the blood TCR repertoires of several healthy adults. Different laboratories and diverse techniques were used to prepare libraries and sequence TCR repertoires, to increase sequencing depth and limit assay-specific biases. Between about 0.85 and 9.5 billion PBMCs per donor were obtained by leukapheresis. General findings and caveats noted by the study authors: Naive subsets generally had larger estimated clonotype richness than memory subsets did. When several donors were compared, the shared fraction of clonotypes was about 5% for naive CD4, around 3.5% for naive CD8, 2.3% for memory CD4, and roughly 0.4% for memory CD8. The genetic and exposure-history diversity represented was limited by the small number of donors. Compared with non-shared clonotypes, clonotypes shared by all four sorted-subset donors had higher generation probabilities. Incomplete sequencing was indicated by rarefaction of sorted-subset datasets, despite the large sequencing depth. Sampling was restricted to blood, and TCR repertoires in tissues likely differ from the TCR repertoires found in blood. Based on pairwise subsampling, the degree of clonotype sharing among donors was expected to be affected by sequencing depth.

Using the deep immunoSEQ assay, TCR CDR3 regions were amplified from genomic DNA by multiplex PCR. Genomic DNA extracted from each cell subset was distributed evenly over all wells of several immunoSEQ 96-well plates, and each plate served as one replicate. Each replicate PCR for sorted subsets received about 220 ng genomic DNA, equal to roughly 33,000 T cell genomes. The purified libraries were quantified using a Qubit 3.0 fluorometer, sized with a Bioanalyzer 2100, and then quantified again using the KAPA Library Quantification kit. Every immunoSEQ 96-well plate was sequenced on a separate single-read 150-cycle Illumina NextSeq 550 flow cell. Processing in the source paper ran as follows. Because only junctional sequences without quality scores were contained in the immunoSEQ output, filtering matching that applied to full-length reads could not be performed. To assign V/J genes and CDR3, sequences were annotated using PyIR, a Python wrapper for IgBLAST v1.9, with IMGT germline references. Reads with weak V/J assignments (E-value above 1e-6), missing CDR3, stop codons, out-of-frame junctions, or ambiguous translated residues were removed. V3J clonotypes were defined as sequences sharing an identical inferred V gene, J gene, and CDR3 amino acid sequence. Percentage overlap between repertoires was calculated by dividing the number of shared unique clonotypes by the size of the smaller repertoire. Three approaches were used to assess repertoire richness: RTK rarefaction, the Chao1 estimator, and Recon v2.1 estimates of unobserved clonotypes. OLGA was used to compute generation probabilities for all TCRbeta clonotypes that the gDNA method yielded from a few donors. As stored in TCRdb, this immuneACCESS dataset retains in-frame rearrangements with V and J assigned. A fraction of the clones does not appear; measured against another copy, unresolved V genes explain less than half of the discrepancy, and the remainder lacks a known reason. The D gene and trimming were derived from the DNA, and the V and J assignments and clone size from that table. Counted in this sample were 2 million to 2.5 million clones; 85% to 95% of them appeared once. The ten largest clones capture around 0.4% of the sample.

Recombination linked TRBV6-5 to TRBJ2-7; 9 junctional bases match TRBD2. The sequenced material came from naive CD4+ T cells from PBMCs. The sample's cell subset or site label is to be understood as: CD45RA+ positively selected. This sequence was found in a man younger than 30 in good health. Some clones in this sample may be carry-over from other donors' samples. At the DNA level, the sequence is TGTGCCAGCACGGGGACTAGCACGAACGAGCAGTACTTC. This codes for CASTGTSTNEQYF.